This note documents a single T cell receptor beta chain sequence. Its antigen remains undetermined. Qualities for individual bases were not recorded, and no much larger clone is one base off. This specimen belongs to a study of cytomegalovirus exposure and HLA in healthy donors (dated by TCRdb to 2016 to 2017). Regarding the study in general: The 650 to 800 repertoires of the first cohort and the roughly 120 validation repertoires were produced on the same platform, according to a later analysis. The study aimed to test whether signatures of past pathogen exposure could be identified by cataloging public T cell receptors. Besides the first cohort of about 730 subjects, a separate validation cohort made up of 120 different subjects was used. To predict cytomegalovirus infection status, the study brought together high-throughput TCR immunosequencing, statistical association of individual TCRs with disease status, and machine learning. The investigation overall reported the following: The authors suggested that the approach could potentially be generalized to other disease states and immunological phenotypes. A later analysis had no HLA typing for the validation cohort, so co-occurrence there was scored across all 120 or so repertoires. In a later analysis, TCRs clustered in the first cohort were found to also tend to co-occur in the roughly 110 validation repertoires, with about 94% of cluster scores above 0. The study listed 150 to 200 TCR beta chains as associated with cytomegalovirus. In vitro tests confirmed that a few of the cytomegalovirus-associated TCR beta chains recognize cytomegalovirus antigens. In both the original and validation cohorts, the classifier was reported to diagnose cytomegalovirus status with high specificity and sensitivity. Across donors, most TCR sequences were observed very rarely, whereas some public TCRs were present in many individuals.

Separate from the approximately 700-subject first cohort, the validation cohort of over 90 subjects was the group to which the donors belonged. The library came from the immunoSEQ multiplex PCR assay. The paper's processing steps were these. A statistical classification framework was built to diagnose cytomegalovirus status from the catalog of TCR beta chain sequences. Here the immuneACCESS table is served through TCRdb, limited to in-frame sequences with V and J called. Missing clones are a known gap in these copies; in checked studies unresolved V genes cover under half, and the rest lacks a known reason. The DNA was the basis for D and trimming; V, J and clone size are from that table. The sample table holds about 130,000 clones, of which approximately 94% were seen once. Jointly, the top ten make up less than 1.5% of the sample. For CDR1 and CDR2, the germline V gene lists SGHTA and FQGNSA. There are 13 amino acids in the CDR3, from cysteine to phenylalanine inclusive. Only the CDR3 portion is preserved as DNA: 39 bases, with reading frame beginning at the first base. Cut back by 2 bases and 5 bases, the V and J ends lie 8 bases apart.

This sequence originates from a woman aged 18-29 years in good health and CMV-seronegative. Sequencing was done on a sample of PBMCs. The sequence joins TRBV7-2 to TRBJ2-3; the D gene is unclear. The CDR3 region: CASSLNREDTQYF. The sequenced DNA is TGTGCCAGCAGCTTAAACCGCGAAGATACGCAGTATTTT.